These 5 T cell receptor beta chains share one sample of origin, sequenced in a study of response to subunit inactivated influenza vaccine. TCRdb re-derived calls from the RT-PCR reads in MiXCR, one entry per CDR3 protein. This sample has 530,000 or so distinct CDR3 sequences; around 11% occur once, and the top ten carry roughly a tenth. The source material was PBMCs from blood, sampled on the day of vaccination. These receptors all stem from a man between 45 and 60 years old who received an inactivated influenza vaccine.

The CDR3 region is CASSQDRKSYNEQFF. The CDR3 bases are TGTGCCAGCAGCCAGGACCGTAAATCCTACAATGAGCAGTTCTTC. The chain is built from TRBV5-4 and TRBJ2-1; no reliable D call. Germline lookup yields CDR1 SGHNT and CDR2 YYREEE (reference sequence). This CDR3 is built from 15 residues. V was cut by 4 bases and J by 1 base, with 12 bases left in between.

The CDR3 is CASSMGYEKLFF. DNA for the CDR3: TGTGCCAGTAGTATGGGGTATGAAAAACTGTTTTTT. The chain is built from TRBV19 and TRBJ1-4; the D is unclear. Trimming left V 3 bases short and J 6 bases short, with 5 bases between. CDR1 LNHDA and CDR2 SQIVND come from the germline V gene (reference sequence). The CDR3 contains 12 residues.

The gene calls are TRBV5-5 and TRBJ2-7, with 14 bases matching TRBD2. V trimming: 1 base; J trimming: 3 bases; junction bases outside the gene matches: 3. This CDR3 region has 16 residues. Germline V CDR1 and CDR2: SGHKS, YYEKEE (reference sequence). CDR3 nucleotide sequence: TGTGCCAGCAGCTTGCTAGGGACTAGCGGGGGCTACGAGCAGTACTTC. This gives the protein CASSLLGTSGGYEQYF.

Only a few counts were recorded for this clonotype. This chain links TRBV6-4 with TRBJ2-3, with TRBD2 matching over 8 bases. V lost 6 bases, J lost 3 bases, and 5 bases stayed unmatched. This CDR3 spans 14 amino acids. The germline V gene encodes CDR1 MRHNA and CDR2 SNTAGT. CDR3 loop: CASRPGLGTDTQYF. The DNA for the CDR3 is TGTGCCAGCAGACCGGGACTAGGAACAGATACGCAGTATTTT.

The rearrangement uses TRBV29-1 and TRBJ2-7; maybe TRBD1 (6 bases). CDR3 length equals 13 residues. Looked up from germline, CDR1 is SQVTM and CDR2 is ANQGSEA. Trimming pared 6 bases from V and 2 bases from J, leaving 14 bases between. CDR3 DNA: TGCAGCGTCACAGGGTGGGGGACCTACGAGCAGTACTTC. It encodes CSVTGWGTYEQYF.